A selection of T cell receptor beta chains follows, all from one sample in a study of T cell changes during pregnancy in multiple sclerosis. Sequenced by immunoSEQ multiplex PCR; TCRdb stores in-frame clones only, minus some. Of about 28,000 clones in the sample, 75% to 95% were seen once. The sequenced sample was CD8+ T cells from peripheral blood mononuclear cells, obtained before pregnancy. The source is a female donor with multiple sclerosis, enrolled in a pregnancy study. The CDR3 runs from the conserved cysteine through the conserved F or W. D genes are given only for firm matches. Where a row states a size, it is once, few, many or the class of an expanded clone; other rows omit it.

>NA|TRBJ1-5|TRBD1|TRBV6-4
CASLTGTGITSNQPQHF
TGTGCCAGCCTTACCGGGACAGGGATAACTAGCAATCAGCCCCAGCATTTT
>NA|TRBJ1-2|TRBD1|TRBV4-1
CASSQPLIPGTGAYGYTF
TGCGCCAGCAGCCAACCCTTAATCCCCGGGACAGGGGCGTATGGCTACACCTTC
>NA|TRBJ1-5|NA|TRBV27
CASSLWAGNQPQHF
TGTGCCAGCAGTTTGTGGGCAGGCAATCAGCCCCAGCATTTT
>NA|TRBJ1-1|NA|TRBV7-3
CASSLGMGHINF
TGTGCCAGCAGCTTAGGGATGGGACACATAAATTTT
>once|TRBJ2-7|NA|TRBV19
CASSLTTSSSYEQYF
TGTGCCAGTAGTCTAACTACCTCTAGCTCCTACGAGCAGTACTTC
>NA|TRBJ2-1|NA|TRBV10-3
CAISATGSAGNEQFF
TGTGCCATCAGTGCTACAGGGTCGGCGGGCAATGAGCAGTTCTTC
>NA|TRBJ2-1|TRBD2|TRBV29-1
CSATLTSGRNEQFF
TGCAGCGCCACTCTTACTAGCGGGCGAAATGAGCAGTTCTTC
>once|TRBJ1-2|TRBD1|TRBV9
CASSPPGQGVYGYTF
TGTGCCAGCAGCCCACCGGGACAGGGGGTCTATGGCTACACCTTC
>NA|TRBJ2-4|NA|TRBV6-5
CASSLTGFGKNIQYF
TGTGCCAGCAGTCTCACTGGTTTTGGCAAAAACATTCAGTACTTC
>many|TRBJ1-1|NA|TRBV5-8
CASTPWGGTEAFF
TGTGCCAGCACCCCCTGGGGGGGCACTGAAGCTTTCTTT
>NA|TRBJ2-7|NA|TRBV29-1
CSVGSGSSYEQYF
TGCAGCGTTGGTTCAGGCTCCTCCTACGAGCAGTACTTC
>once|TRBJ2-1|TRBD2|TRBV4-3
CASSQDSSGDEQFF
TGCGCCAGCAGCCAAGATTCGAGCGGGGATGAGCAGTTCTTC
>NA|TRBJ2-7|TRBD2|TRBV7-2
CASSFSLAANYEQYF
TGTGCCAGCAGCTTCTCACTAGCGGCCAACTACGAGCAGTACTTC
>NA|TRBJ2-1|TRBD1|TRBV4-3
CASSHGKDRGLYNEQFF
TGCGCCAGCAGCCACGGTAAGGACAGGGGACTCTACAATGAGCAGTTCTTC
>few|TRBJ1-1|NA|TRBV27
CASSLSGEVNTEAFF
TGTGCCAGCAGTTTATCGGGAGAAGTGAACACTGAAGCTTTCTTT
>NA|TRBJ2-1|TRBD1|TRBV9
CASSVGTGALSSYNEQFF
TGTGCCAGCAGCGTGGGGACAGGGGCCTTAAGCTCCTACAATGAGCAGTTCTTC
>NA|TRBJ2-7|NA|TRBV28
CASSFLKQEFSSYEQYF
TGTGCCAGCAGTTTTCTCAAACAGGAATTTAGCTCCTACGAGCAGTACTTC
>NA|TRBJ2-7|TRBD2|TRBV5-4
CASSLWTSGSLLYVREQYF
TGTGCCAGCAGCTTATGGACTAGCGGGAGTTTGTTATACGTACGCGAGCAGTACTTC
>NA|TRBJ2-2|NA|TRBV7-2
CASSYEAEPTGELFF
TGTGCCAGCAGCTACGAAGCTGAACCCACCGGGGAGCTGTTTTTT
>NA|TRBJ1-2|TRBD1|TRBV30
CAWETGTGYGYTF
TGTGCCTGGGAGACAGGGACGGGCTATGGCTACACCTTC
>NA|TRBJ1-2|NA|TRBV19
CASSRSEAGNYGYTF
TGTGCCAGTAGTCGCAGTGAGGCAGGGAACTATGGCTACACCTTC
>NA|TRBJ2-5|NA|TRBV4-3
CASSDYLQETQYF
TGCGCCAGCAGCGACTACCTACAAGAGACCCAGTACTTC
>NA|TRBJ1-2|NA|TRBV6-1
CASSVTGTYGYTF
TGTGCCAGCAGCGTAACAGGAACCTATGGCTACACCTTC
>NA|TRBJ2-6|TRBD1|TRBV15
CATSKSDRAGANVLTF
TGTGCCACCAGCAAATCGGACAGGGCCGGGGCCAACGTCCTGACTTTC
>NA|TRBJ1-5|NA|TRBV29-1
CSVSYGSGQPQHF
TGCAGCGTTTCCTACGGGAGTGGGCAGCCCCAGCATTTT
>once|TRBJ2-6|TRBD1|TRBV5-1
CASSLGQGVFGANVLTF
TGCGCCAGCAGCTTGGGGCAGGGGGTGTTTGGGGCCAACGTCCTGACTTTC
>NA|TRBJ2-4|TRBD2|TRBV19
CASGLGGTYANIQYF
TGTGCCAGTGGCCTCGGGGGGACCTACGCAAACATTCAGTACTTC
>NA|TRBJ2-3|TRBD2|TRBV9
CASSQGTSGSTDTQYF
TGTGCCAGCAGTCAAGGGACTAGCGGTAGCACAGATACGCAGTATTTT
>NA|TRBJ2-7|NA|TRBV7-8
CASSLVPGGYSPSSYEQYF
TGTGCCAGCAGCTTAGTCCCCGGAGGATACTCCCCAAGCTCCTACGAGCAGTACTTC
>NA|TRBJ2-1|TRBD2|TRBV7-2
CASSLASGSLDEQFF
TGTGCCAGCAGCTTAGCTAGCGGGAGTCTAGATGAGCAGTTCTTC
>NA|TRBJ2-1|TRBD2|TRBV9
CASSGGLGMGNEQFF
TGTGCCAGCAGCGGGGGACTAGGGATGGGCAATGAGCAGTTCTTC
>NA|TRBJ2-1|TRBD1|TRBV19
CASSMDRGYNEQFF
TGTGCCAGTAGTATGGACAGGGGCTACAATGAGCAGTTCTTC
>once|TRBJ2-6|TRBD1|TRBV4-3
CASSQDQGVGANVLTF
TGCGCCAGCAGCCAGGACCAGGGGGTAGGGGCCAACGTCCTGACTTTC
>NA|TRBJ2-7|NA|TRBV2
CASSEVGPYEQYF
TGTGCCAGCAGTGAGGTGGGGCCCTACGAGCAGTACTTC
>NA|TRBJ2-7|TRBD1|TRBV7-8
CASSLDGTGRLYEQYF
TGTGCCAGCAGCTTAGACGGGACAGGGAGACTCTACGAGCAGTACTTC
>once|TRBJ2-1|TRBD2|TRBV9
CASSEAGASYNEQFF
TGTGCCAGCAGCGAAGCGGGAGCCTCCTACAATGAGCAGTTCTTC
>NA|TRBJ2-5|TRBD1|TRBV6-1
CASSEGTGGFETQYF
TGTGCCAGCAGTGAGGGGACAGGGGGATTCGAGACCCAGTACTTC
>NA|TRBJ2-4|NA|TRBV7-9
CASSSLLSSEAKNIQYF
TGTGCCAGCAGCTCCCTTCTTTCTTCCGAGGCCAAAAACATTCAGTACTTC
>once|TRBJ2-2|TRBD1|TRBV7-7
CASSVPYRGSTGELFF
TGTGCTAGCAGCGTGCCCTACAGGGGGTCCACCGGGGAGCTGTTTTTT
>NA|TRBJ2-1|TRBD1|TRBV5-6
CASSFSGQGPYNEQFF
TGTGCCAGCAGCTTTTCGGGACAGGGCCCCTACAATGAGCAGTTCTTC
>NA|TRBJ2-1|TRBD2|TRBV4-3
CASSQDRPAGGNEQFF
TGCGCCAGCAGCCAAGATCGACCAGCGGGAGGGAATGAGCAGTTCTTC
>NA|TRBJ2-1|TRBD1|TRBV14
CASNRDRYNEQFF
TGTGCCAGCAACCGGGACAGATACAATGAGCAGTTCTTC
>NA|TRBJ2-7|NA|TRBV5-1
CASSGDGTDYEQYF
TGCGCCAGCAGCGGGGACGGGACGGACTACGAGCAGTACTTC
>NA|TRBJ2-1|NA|TRBV19
CASRGEIEQFF
TGTGCCAGTAGAGGGGAAATAGAGCAGTTCTTC
>NA|TRBJ2-3|TRBD2|TRBV7-2
CASRQLAGNTDTQYF
TGTGCCAGCAGGCAGCTAGCGGGAAACACAGATACGCAGTATTTT
>NA|TRBJ1-2|TRBD1|TRBV10-3
CAIGAGTGNYGYTF
TGTGCCATCGGAGCCGGGACAGGCAACTATGGCTACACCTTC
>NA|TRBJ2-7|NA|TRBV27
CASSLRLQYYEQYF
TGTGCCAGCAGTTTACGCCTCCAGTACTACGAGCAGTACTTC
>few|TRBJ1-1|TRBD1|TRBV19
CASSKGQGYEAFF
TGTGCCAGTAGTAAGGGACAGGGTTATGAAGCTTTCTTT
>NA|TRBJ2-1|NA|TRBV6-6
CASSYSSVLQFF
TGTGCCAGCAGTTACTCATCTGTTTTGCAGTTCTTC
>NA|TRBJ2-3|NA|TRBV21-1
CASGTSGSTDTQYF
TGTGCCAGCGGGACTAGCGGGAGCACAGATACGCAGTATTTT
>medium-sized|TRBJ2-5|TRBD2|TRBV4-3
CASSQDPGLAGGQIQYF
TGCGCCAGCAGCCAAGATCCGGGACTAGCGGGAGGCCAGATCCAGTACTTC
>NA|TRBJ2-3|NA|TRBV19
CASSIEQGGGTDTQYF
TGTGCCAGTAGTATAGAACAGGGCGGTGGCACAGATACGCAGTATTTT
>NA|TRBJ2-7|NA|TRBV7-2
CASSYETGTYEQYF
TGTGCCAGCAGCTATGAGACAGGAACCTACGAGCAGTACTTC
>once|TRBJ1-1|NA|TRBV19
CASSIGRGYTEAFF
TGTGCCAGTAGTATAGGCAGGGGATATACTGAAGCTTTCTTT
>once|TRBJ1-3|TRBD1|TRBV9
CASSVGGGFSGNTIYF
TGTGCCAGCAGCGTAGGAGGGGGCTTCTCTGGAAACACCATATATTTT
>NA|TRBJ2-6|TRBD2|TRBV19
CASSGLVSGANVLTF
TGTGCCAGTAGCGGACTAGTGTCCGGGGCCAACGTCCTGACTTTC
>NA|TRBJ2-7|NA|TRBV13
CASSLHLGDYEQYF
TGTGCCAGCAGCTTACACTTGGGCGACTACGAGCAGTACTTC
>NA|TRBJ2-7|TRBD1|TRBV6-1
CASSVIPGQNYEQYF
TGTGCCAGCAGTGTGATTCCGGGACAGAACTACGAGCAGTACTTC
>NA|TRBJ2-3|TRBD1|TRBV18
CASSSGTGVDTQYF
TGTGCCAGCTCGTCCGGGACAGGGGTAGATACGCAGTATTTT
>once|TRBJ1-2|NA|TRBV18
CASSPPAGESYYGYTF
TGTGCCAGCTCACCCCCGGCAGGCGAGAGTTACTATGGCTACACCTTC